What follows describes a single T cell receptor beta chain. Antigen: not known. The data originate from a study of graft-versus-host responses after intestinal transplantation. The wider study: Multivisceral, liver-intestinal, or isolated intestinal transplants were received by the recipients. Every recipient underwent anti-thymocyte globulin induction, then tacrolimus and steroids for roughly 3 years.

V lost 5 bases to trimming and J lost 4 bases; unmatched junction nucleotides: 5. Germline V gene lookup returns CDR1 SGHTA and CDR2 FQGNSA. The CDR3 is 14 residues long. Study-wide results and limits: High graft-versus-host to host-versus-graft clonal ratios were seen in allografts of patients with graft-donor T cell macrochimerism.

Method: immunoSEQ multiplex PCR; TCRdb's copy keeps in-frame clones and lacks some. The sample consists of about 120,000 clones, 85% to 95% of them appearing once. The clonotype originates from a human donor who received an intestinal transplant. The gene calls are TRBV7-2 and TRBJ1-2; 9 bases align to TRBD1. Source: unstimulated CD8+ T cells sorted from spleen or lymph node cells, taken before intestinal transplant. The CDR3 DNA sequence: TGTGCCAGCAGCCCCGGGACAGGGCCCTATGGCTACACCTTC. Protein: CASSPGTGPYGYTF.